This T cell receptor beta chain emerged from a study of blood T cell repertoires in COVID-19. Study-wide background: Donors in the United States, Italy and Spain gave samples during acute or convalescent COVID-19.

The CDR3 runs 14 residues. Germline CDR1 MNHEY, CDR2 SMNVEV (reference sequence). The junction had 3 bases not matched to a gene; V was cut back by 4 bases and J by 1 base. In the original analysis: It was from reference gene primer amplification that nucleated cell counts were estimated. The table came from immunoSEQ multiplex PCR; TCRdb's copy has only in-frame clones and leaves some out. Clonal size and the V and J genes are those of that table, whereas D and trimming came from the DNA. Of about 100,000 clones in the sample, around 85% are singletons; the top ten hold 13%. The sequence came from a man in his fifties with active or convalescent COVID-19. The material sequenced was peripheral blood. This rearrangement joins TRBV27 to TRBJ2-7; 8 nucleotides align to TRBD2. The CDR3 nucleotides are TGTGCCAGCAGTTACGGGGGGGGGTCCTACGAGCAGTACTTC. Amino acids: CASSYGGGSYEQYF.